Below are 10 T cell receptor beta chains sequenced from a single sample in a study of T cell changes during pregnancy in multiple sclerosis. The assay was immunoSEQ multiplex PCR, and TCRdb's table has in-frame clones only and misses some. The profile shows nearly 110,000 clones, around 90% of them singletons. The sequenced sample was peripheral blood, obtained before pregnancy. These receptor sequences come from a female donor with multiple sclerosis, enrolled in a pregnancy study.

This clone came up once. CDR3 protein: CASSVAGTGNNEQFF. CDR3 nucleotide sequence: TGTGCCAGCAGCGTAGCCGGGACAGGAAACAATGAGCAGTTCTTC. The V and J genes are TRBV9 and TRBJ2-1, with 8 positions matching TRBD1. The J segment lost 5 bases and the V segment lost 0 bases, leaving 4 bases of the junction unmatched. There are 15 residues in the CDR3. CDR1 SGDLS and CDR2 YYNGEE come from the germline V gene.

The rearrangement joins TRBV4-1 to TRBJ1-2; D is unclear. Between the trimmed V and J ends, which lost 0 bases and 4 bases, there was a span of 12 bases. This CDR3 has 15 residues. Germline assignment: CDR1 MGHRA and CDR2 YSYEKL. Here the CDR3 reads CASSQDRRTTYGYTF. CDR3 in DNA: TGCGCCAGCAGCCAAGATAGGAGGACGACCTATGGCTACACCTTC.

The chain combines TRBV4-1 with TRBJ1-2; 11 bases line up with TRBD1. Looked up from germline, CDR1 is MGHRA and CDR2 is YSYEKL. This CDR3 contains 16 residues. V trimming: 0 bases; J trimming: 7 bases; junction bases outside the gene matches: 7. Written as DNA, the CDR3 is TGCGCCAGCAGCCAAGACCCGGGACAGGGGGTTGGTGGCTACACCTTC. Protein: CASSQDPGQGVGGYTF.

This clone has more than one count but fewer than ten. CDR3 region: CASSPDRDYGYTF. CDR3 nucleotides: TGTGCCAGCTCACCGGACAGGGACTATGGCTACACCTTC. This sequence joins TRBV18 and TRBJ1-2, with 8 positions matching TRBD1. The germline V gene encodes CDR1 KGHSH and CDR2 LQKENI. The CDR3 is 13 residues long. V gave up 3 bases and J gave up 3 bases; unmatched junction bases: 0.

This sequence joins TRBV6-4 and TRBJ1-1, with D maybe TRBD1 (6 bases). The CDR3 spans 14 residues. The germline CDR1 and CDR2 sequences are MRHNA and SNTAGT. V lost 6 bases, J lost 1 base, and 12 bases lay in between. The CDR3 bases are TGTGCCAGCAGAGAACAGGGTTCGAACACTGAAGCTTTCTTT. It is translated as CASREQGSNTEAFF.

The chain employs TRBV7-2 and TRBJ2-7, with 9 bases matching TRBD1. Germline V gene sequence: CDR1 SGHTA, CDR2 FQGNSA. With V trimmed by 0 bases and J by 4 bases, 4 bases remained unmatched. There are 15 residues in the CDR3. In nucleotides, the CDR3 is TGTGCCAGCAGCTTAGCGCTAGGGACAGGGTACGAGCAGTACTTC. Translation: CASSLALGTGYEQYF.

The chain carries TRBV30 and TRBJ1-4; D is undetermined. Germline V gives CDR1 GTSNPN, CDR2 SVGIG (reference sequence). Trimming cost V 5 bases and J 4 bases, with 17 bases left between them. The CDR3 spans 15 residues. Here the CDR3 DNA reads TGTGCCTGGGCACAAGTGGCAGAATATAATGAAAAACTGTTTTTT. Translation gives CAWAQVAEYNEKLFF. The full variable domain, its missing parts supplied by reference TRBV30 and TRBJ1-4, is SQTIHQWPATLVQPVGSPLSLECTVEGTSNPNLYWYRQAAGRGLQLLFYSVGIGQISSEVPQNLSASRPQDRQFILSSKKLLLSDSGFYLCAWAQVAEYNEKLFFGSGTQLSVL.

The sample holds a few counts of this clone. V gene TRBV6-6 combines with J gene TRBJ2-7; no firm D call. The CDR3 length is 11 residues. Trimming removed 0 bases at V and 9 bases at J, with 6 bases between. CDR1 and CDR2 (germline): MNHNY, SVGAGI (reference sequence). CDR3 in DNA: TGTGCCAGCAGTTACTCAGCCGGGCAGTACTTC. Its translation is CASSYSAGQYF.

The genes are TRBV5-4 and TRBJ2-1, with D perhaps TRBD1 (6 bases). V lost 6 bases and J 2 bases, leaving 21 bases between the germline ends. The CDR3 extends over 17 amino acids. Germline V gives CDR1 SGHNT, CDR2 YYREEE (reference sequence). DNA for the CDR3: TGTGCCAGCACTCCCCCAAGCATAGGGGGTGCCTACAATGAGCAGTTCTTC. Translated: CASTPPSIGGAYNEQFF.

This clone was seen a few times. CDR3: CASSLDSGNQPQHF. Here the CDR3 DNA reads TGTGCCAGCAGCCTGGACAGTGGTAATCAGCCCCAGCATTTT. This rearrangement joins TRBV6-5 to TRBJ1-5, with D possibly TRBD1 on 6 matching bases. The CDR3 sequence is 14 residues long. Germline CDR1 and CDR2: MNHEY and SVGAGI. With 6 bases removed from V and 4 bases from J, the gap between germline ends came to 13 bases.